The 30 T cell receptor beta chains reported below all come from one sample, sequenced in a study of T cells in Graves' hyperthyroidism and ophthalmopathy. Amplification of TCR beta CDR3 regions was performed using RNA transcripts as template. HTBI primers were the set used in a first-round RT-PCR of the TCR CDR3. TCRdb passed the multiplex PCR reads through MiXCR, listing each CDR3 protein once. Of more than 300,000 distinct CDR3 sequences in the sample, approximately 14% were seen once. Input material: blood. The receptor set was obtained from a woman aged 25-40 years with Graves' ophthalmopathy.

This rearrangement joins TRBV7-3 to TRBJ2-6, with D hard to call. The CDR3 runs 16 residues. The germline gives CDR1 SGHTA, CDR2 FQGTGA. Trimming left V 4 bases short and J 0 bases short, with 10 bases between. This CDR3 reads CASSSSLSSGANVLTF. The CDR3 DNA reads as TGTGCCAGCAGCTCCTCACTAAGCTCTGGGGCCAACGTCCTGACTTTC.

The DNA for the CDR3 is TGTGCCAGCAGCCAGGGGACTCTAGAGAACACTGAAGCTTTCTTT. It is translated as CASSQGTLENTEAFF. The rearrangement links TRBV4-2 to TRBJ1-1; tentatively, D is TRBD1 (5 bases). Germline loops: CDR1 LGHNA, CDR2 YNFKEQ. Trimming cost V 3 bases and J 1 base, with 12 bases left between them. The CDR3 sequence is 15 residues long.

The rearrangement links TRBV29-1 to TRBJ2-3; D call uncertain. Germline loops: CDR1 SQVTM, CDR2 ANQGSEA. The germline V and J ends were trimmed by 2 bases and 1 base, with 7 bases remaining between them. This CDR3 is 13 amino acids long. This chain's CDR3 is CSVENQGTDTQYF. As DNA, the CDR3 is TGCAGCGTTGAAAATCAGGGCACAGATACGCAGTATTTT.

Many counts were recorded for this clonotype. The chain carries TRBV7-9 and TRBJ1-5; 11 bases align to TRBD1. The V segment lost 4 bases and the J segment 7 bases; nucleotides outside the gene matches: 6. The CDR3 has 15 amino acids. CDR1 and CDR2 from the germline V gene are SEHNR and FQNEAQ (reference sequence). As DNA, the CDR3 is TGTGCCAGCAGCTCGGGACAGGGGGTCGACCAGCCCCAGCATTTT. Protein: CASSSGQGVDQPQHF.

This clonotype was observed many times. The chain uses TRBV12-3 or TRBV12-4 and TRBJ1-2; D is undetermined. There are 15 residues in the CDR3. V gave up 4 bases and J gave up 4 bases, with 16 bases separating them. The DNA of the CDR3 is TGTGCCAGCAGTTCCCCTGACCAGATCCCCTATGGCTACACCTTC. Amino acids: CASSSPDQIPYGYTF.

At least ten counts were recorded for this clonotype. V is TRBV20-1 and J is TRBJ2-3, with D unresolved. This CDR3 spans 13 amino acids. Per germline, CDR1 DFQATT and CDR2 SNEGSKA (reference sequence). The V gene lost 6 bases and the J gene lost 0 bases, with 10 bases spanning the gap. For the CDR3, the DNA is TGCAGTGCCTCAACCATTAGCACAGATACGCAGTATTTT. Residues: CSASTISTDTQYF.

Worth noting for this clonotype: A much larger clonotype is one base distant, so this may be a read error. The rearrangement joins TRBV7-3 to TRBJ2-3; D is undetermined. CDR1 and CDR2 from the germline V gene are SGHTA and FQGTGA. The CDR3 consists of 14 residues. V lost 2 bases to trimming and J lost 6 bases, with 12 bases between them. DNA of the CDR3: TGTGCCAGCAGCTTAGCTAGTGGGTCGGATACGCAGTATTTT. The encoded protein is CASSLASGSDTQYF.

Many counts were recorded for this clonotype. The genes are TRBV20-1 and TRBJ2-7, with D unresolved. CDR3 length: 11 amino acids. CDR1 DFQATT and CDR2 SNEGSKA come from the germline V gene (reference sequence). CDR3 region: CRPTWSYEQYF. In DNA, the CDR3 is TGCAGGCCTACTTGGTCCTACGAGCAGTACTTC.

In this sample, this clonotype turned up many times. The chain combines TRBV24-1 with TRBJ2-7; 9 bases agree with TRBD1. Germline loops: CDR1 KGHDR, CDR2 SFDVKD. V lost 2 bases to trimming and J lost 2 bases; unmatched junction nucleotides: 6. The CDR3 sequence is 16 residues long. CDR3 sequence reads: CATSDSGQGRPYEQYF. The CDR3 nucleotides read TGTGCCACCAGTGATTCGGGACAGGGAAGGCCCTACGAGCAGTACTTC.

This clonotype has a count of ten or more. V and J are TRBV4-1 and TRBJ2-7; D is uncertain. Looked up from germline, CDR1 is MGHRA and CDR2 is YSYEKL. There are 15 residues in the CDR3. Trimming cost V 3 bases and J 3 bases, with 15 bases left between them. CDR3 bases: TGCGCCAGCAGCCATAGAGTGATTACCCACTACGAGCAGTACTTC. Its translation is CASSHRVITHYEQYF.

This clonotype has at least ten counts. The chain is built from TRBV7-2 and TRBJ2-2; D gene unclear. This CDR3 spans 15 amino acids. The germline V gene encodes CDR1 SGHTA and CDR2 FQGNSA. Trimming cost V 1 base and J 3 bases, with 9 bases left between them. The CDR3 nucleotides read TGTGCCAGCAGCTTAGTGAACTCCTACACCGGGGAGCTGTTTTTT. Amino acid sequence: CASSLVNSYTGELFF.

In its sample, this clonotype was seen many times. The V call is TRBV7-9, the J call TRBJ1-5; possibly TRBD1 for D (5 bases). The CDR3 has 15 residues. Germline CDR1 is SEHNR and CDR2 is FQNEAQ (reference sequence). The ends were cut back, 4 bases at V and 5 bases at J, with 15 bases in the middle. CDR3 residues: CASSSSGWGDQPQHF. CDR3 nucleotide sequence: TGTGCCAGCAGCTCATCAGGGTGGGGTGATCAGCCCCAGCATTTT.

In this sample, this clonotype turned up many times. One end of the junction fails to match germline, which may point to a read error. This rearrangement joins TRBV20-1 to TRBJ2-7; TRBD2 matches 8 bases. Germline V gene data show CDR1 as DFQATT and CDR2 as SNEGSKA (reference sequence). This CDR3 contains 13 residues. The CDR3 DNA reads TGCAGTGCTGGAGAACTAGCGGCCTACGAGCAGTACTTC. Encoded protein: CSAGELAAYEQYF.

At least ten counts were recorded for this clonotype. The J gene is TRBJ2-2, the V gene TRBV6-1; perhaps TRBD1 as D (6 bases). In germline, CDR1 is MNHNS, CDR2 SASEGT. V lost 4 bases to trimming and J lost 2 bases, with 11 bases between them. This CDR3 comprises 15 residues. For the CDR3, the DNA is TGTGCCAGCAGTGCGCAGGGGACCAACACCGGGGAGCTGTTTTTT. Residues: CASSAQGTNTGELFF.

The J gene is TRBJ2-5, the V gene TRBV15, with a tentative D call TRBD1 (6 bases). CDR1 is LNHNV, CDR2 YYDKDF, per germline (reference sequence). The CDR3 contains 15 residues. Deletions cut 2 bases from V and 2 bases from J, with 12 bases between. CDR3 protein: CATSRQGSGQETQYF. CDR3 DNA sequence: TGTGCCACCAGCAGACAGGGGAGCGGTCAAGAGACCCAGTACTTC.

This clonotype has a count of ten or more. The DNA of the CDR3 is TGTGCCTGGAGTGTGCGGGGGGCTCAGCAGTATTTT. Amino acids: CAWSVRGAQQYF. This chain joins TRBV30 and TRBJ2-3, with 8 bases aligning to TRBD2. From germline, CDR1 is GTSNPN and CDR2 SVGIG (reference sequence). J gave up 11 bases and V 0 bases, and 4 bases lay outside the gene matches. The CDR3 runs to 12 residues.

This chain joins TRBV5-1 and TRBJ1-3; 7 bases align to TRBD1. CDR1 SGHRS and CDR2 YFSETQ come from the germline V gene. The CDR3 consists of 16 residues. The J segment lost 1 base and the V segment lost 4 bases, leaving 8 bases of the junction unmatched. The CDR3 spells CASSPGGAFSGNTIYF. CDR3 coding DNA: TGCGCCAGCAGCCCAGGGGGGGCATTTTCTGGAAACACCATATATTTT.

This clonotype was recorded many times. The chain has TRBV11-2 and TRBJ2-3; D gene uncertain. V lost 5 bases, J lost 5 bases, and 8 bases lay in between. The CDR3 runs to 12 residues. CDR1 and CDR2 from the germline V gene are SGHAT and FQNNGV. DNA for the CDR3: TGTGCCAGCAGCCCTATTCGAGATACGCAGTATTTT. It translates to CASSPIRDTQYF.

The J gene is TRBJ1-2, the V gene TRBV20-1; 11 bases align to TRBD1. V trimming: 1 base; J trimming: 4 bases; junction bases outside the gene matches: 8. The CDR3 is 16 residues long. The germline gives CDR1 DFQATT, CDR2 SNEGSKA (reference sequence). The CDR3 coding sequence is TGCAGTGCTAGAGGGACAGGGGGCGCGGATGGCTATGGCTACACCTTC. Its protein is CSARGTGGADGYGYTF.

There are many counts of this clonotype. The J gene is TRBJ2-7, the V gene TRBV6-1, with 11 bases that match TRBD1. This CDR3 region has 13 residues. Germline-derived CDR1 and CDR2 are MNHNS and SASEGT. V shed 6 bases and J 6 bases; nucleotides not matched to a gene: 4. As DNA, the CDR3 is TGTGCCAGCAGCTTCGGGACAGGGGGCGAGCAGTACTTC. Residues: CASSFGTGGEQYF.

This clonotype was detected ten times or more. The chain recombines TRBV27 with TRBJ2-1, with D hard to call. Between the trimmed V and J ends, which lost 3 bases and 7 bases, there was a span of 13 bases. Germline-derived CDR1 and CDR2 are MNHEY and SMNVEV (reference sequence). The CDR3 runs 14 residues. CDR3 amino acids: CASSFWQFGNEQFF. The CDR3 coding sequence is TGTGCCAGCAGTTTTTGGCAGTTCGGAAATGAGCAGTTCTTC.

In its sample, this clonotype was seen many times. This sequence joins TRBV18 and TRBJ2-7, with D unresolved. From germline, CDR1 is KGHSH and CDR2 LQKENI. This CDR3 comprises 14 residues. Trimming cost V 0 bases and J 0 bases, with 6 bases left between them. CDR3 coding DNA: TGTGCCAGCTCACCACCAGGCGGCTCCTACGAGCAGTACTTC. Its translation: CASSPPGGSYEQYF.

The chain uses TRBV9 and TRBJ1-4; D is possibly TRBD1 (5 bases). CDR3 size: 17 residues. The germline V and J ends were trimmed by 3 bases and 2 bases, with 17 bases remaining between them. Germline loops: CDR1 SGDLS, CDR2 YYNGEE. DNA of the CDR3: TGTGCCAGCAGCGGAGAACGCTTCGGGGCGACTAATGAAAAACTGTTTTTT. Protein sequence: CASSGERFGATNEKLFF.

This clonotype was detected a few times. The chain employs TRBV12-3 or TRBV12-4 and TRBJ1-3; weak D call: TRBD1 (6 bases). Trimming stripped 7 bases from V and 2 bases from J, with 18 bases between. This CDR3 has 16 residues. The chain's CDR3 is CASTSEPAGAGNTIYF. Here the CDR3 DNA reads TGTGCCAGCACCTCAGAGCCGGCAGGGGCTGGAAACACCATATATTTT.

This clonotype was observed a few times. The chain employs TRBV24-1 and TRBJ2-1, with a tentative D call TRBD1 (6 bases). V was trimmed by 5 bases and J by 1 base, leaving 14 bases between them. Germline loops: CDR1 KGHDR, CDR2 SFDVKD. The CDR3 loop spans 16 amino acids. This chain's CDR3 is CATSGGHLPSYNEQFF. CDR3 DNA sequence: TGTGCCACCAGTGGGGGACATCTTCCTTCCTACAATGAGCAGTTCTTC.

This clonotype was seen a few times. The CDR3 sequence: CASSLYGGTGSEQYF. The CDR3 DNA is TGTGCCAGCAGTTTGTACGGGGGGACCGGGTCGGAGCAGTACTTC. V and J are TRBV27 and TRBJ2-7; 7 nucleotides line up with TRBD2. Trimming at V came to 3 bases and at J to 7 bases, leaving 12 bases not matched to a gene. The CDR3 consists of 15 residues. Germline CDR1 MNHEY, CDR2 SMNVEV (reference sequence).

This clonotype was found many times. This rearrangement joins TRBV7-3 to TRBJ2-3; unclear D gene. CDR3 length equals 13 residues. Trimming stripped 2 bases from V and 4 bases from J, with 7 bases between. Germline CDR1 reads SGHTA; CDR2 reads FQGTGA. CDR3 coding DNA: TGTGCCAGCAGCTTAGGGGATGCAGATACGCAGTATTTT. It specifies CASSLGDADTQYF.

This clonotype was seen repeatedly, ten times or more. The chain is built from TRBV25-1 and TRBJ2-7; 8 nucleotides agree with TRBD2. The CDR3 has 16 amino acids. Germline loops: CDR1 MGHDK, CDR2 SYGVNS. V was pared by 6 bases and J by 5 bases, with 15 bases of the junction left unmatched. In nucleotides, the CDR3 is TGTGCCAGCAGCCAAAGGGGGGGACTAGGGAGGAACGAGCAGTACTTC. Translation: CASSQRGGLGRNEQYF.

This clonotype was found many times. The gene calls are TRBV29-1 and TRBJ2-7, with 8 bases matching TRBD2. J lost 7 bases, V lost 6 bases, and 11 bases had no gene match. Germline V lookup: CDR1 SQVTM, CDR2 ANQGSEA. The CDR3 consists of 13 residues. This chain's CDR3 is CSVSTGGAGEQYF. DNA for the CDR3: TGCAGCGTATCCACGGGGGGGGCTGGTGAGCAGTACTTC.

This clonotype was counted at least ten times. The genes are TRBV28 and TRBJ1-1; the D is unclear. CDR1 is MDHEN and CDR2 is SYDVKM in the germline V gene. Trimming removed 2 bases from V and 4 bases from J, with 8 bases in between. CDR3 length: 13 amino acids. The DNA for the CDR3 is TGTGCCAGCAGTTTAACGGGTCCCACTGAAGCTTTCTTT. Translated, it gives CASSLTGPTEAFF.